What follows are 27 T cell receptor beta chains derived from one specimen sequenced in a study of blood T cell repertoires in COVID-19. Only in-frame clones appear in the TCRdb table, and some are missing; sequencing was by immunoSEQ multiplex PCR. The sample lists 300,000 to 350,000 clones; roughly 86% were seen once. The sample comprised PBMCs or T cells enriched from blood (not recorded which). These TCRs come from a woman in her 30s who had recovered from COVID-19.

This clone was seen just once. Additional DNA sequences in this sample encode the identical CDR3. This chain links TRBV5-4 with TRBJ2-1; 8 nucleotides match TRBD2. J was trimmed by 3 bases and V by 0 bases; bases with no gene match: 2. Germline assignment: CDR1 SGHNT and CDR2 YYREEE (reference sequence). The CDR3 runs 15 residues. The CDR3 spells CASSLGLAGYNEQFF. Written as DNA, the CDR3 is TGTGCCAGCAGCTTGGGTCTAGCGGGCTACAATGAGCAGTTCTTC.

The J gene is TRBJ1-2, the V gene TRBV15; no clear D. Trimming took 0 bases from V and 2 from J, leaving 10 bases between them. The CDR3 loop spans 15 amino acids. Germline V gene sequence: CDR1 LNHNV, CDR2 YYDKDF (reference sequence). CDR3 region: CATSRDLGRNYGYTF. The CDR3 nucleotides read TGTGCCACCAGCAGAGATTTAGGGAGAAACTATGGCTACACCTTC.

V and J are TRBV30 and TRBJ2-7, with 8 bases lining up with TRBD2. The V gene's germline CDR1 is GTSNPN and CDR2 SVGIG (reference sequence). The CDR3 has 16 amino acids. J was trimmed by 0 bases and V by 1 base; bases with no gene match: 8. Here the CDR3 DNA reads TGTGCCTGGAGTGCCGGGGGTAGCGGGACCTCCTACGAGCAGTACTTC. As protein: CAWSAGGSGTSYEQYF.

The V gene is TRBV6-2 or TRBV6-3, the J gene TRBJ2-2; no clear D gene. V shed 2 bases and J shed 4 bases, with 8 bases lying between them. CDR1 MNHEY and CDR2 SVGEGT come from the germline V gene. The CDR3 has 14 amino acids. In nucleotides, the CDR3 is TGTGCCAGCAGTTACCAGAGGAGCACCGGGGAGCTGTTTTTT. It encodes CASSYQRSTGELFF.

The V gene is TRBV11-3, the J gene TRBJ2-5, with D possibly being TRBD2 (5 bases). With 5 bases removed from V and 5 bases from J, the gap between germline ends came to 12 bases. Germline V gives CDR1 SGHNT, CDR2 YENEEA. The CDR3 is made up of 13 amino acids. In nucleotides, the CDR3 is TGTGCCAGCAGCCGGAGAGGGTGGGAGACCCAGTACTTC. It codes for CASSRRGWETQYF.

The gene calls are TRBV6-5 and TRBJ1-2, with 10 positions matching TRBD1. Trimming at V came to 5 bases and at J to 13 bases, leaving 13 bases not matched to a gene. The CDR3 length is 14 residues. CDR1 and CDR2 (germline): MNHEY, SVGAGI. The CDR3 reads CASSHRDRGLIGTF. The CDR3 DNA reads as TGTGCCAGCAGTCACCGAGACAGGGGGCTGATTGGCACCTTC.

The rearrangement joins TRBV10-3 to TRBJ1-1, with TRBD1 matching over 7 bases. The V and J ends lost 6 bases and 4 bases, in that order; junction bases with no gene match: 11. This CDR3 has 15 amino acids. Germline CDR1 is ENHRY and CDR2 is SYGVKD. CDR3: CAISTAGGTATEAFF. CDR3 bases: TGTGCCATCAGCACTGCTGGGGGGACAGCCACTGAAGCTTTCTTT.

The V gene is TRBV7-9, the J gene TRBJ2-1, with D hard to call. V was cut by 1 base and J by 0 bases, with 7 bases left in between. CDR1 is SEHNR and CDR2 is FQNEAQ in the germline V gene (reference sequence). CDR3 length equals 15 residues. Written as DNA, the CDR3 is TGTGCCAGCAGCTTAGGAGGTAACTCCTACAATGAGCAGTTCTTC. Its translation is CASSLGGNSYNEQFF.

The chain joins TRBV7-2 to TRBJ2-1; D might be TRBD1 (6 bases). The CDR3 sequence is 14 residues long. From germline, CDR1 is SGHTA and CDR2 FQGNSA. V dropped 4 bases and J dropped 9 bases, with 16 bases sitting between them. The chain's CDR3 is CASSWGLNRVEQFF. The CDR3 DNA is TGTGCCAGCAGCTGGGGGCTTAACAGGGTTGAGCAGTTCTTC.

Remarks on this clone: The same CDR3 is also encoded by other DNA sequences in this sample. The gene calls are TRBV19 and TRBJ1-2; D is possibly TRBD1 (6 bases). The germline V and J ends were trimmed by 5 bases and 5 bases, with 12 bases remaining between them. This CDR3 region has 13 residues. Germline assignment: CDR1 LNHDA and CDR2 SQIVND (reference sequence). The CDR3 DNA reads TGTGCCAGTAGTCCCCGGACAGTTTATGGCTACACCTTC. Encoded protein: CASSPRTVYGYTF.

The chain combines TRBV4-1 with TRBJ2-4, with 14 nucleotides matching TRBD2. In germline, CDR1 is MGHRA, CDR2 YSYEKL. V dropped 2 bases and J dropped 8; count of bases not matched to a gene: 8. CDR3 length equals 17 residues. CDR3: CASSQRLAGGPSDIQYF. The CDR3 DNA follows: TGCGCCAGCAGCCAACGACTAGCGGGAGGGCCGTCGGACATTCAGTACTTC.

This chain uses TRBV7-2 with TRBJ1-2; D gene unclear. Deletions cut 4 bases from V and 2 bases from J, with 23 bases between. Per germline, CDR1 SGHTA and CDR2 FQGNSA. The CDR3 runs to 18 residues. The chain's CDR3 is CASSYRVLGSVTNYGYTF. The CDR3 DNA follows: TGTGCCAGCAGCTATCGGGTACTGGGTAGTGTAACGAACTATGGCTACACCTTC. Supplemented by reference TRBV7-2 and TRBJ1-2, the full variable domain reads GAGVSQSPSNKVTEKGKDVELRCDPISGHTALYWYRQSLGQGLEFLIYFQGNSAPDKSGLPSDRFSAERTGGSVSTLTIQRTQQEDSAVYLCASSYRVLGSVTNYGYTFGSGTRLTVV.

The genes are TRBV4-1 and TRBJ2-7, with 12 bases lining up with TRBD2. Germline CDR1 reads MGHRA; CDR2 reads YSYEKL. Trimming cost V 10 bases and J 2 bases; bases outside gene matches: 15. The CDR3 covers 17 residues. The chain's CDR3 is CATTPSFLAGGPYEQYF. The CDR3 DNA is TGCGCCACCACGCCCTCATTTCTAGCGGGAGGGCCCTACGAGCAGTACTTC.

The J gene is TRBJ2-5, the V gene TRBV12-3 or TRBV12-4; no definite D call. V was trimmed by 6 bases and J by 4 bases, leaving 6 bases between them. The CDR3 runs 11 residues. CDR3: CASSPTETQYF. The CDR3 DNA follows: TGTGCCAGCAGCCCTACAGAGACCCAGTACTTC.

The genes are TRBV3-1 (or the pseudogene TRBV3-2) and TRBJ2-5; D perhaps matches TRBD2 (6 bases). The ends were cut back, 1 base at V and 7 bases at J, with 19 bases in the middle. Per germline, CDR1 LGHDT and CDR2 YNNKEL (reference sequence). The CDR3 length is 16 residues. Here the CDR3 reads CASSQGRAGTLWTQYF. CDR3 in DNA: TGTGCCAGCAGCCAAGGGAGGGCGGGAACGTTATGGACCCAGTACTTC.

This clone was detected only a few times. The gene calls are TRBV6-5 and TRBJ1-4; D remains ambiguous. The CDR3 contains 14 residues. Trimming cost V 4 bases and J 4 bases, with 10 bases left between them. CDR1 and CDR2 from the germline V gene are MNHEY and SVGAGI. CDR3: CASSSHRDNEKLFF. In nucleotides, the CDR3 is TGTGCCAGCAGTTCCCATCGGGATAATGAAAAACTGTTTTTT.

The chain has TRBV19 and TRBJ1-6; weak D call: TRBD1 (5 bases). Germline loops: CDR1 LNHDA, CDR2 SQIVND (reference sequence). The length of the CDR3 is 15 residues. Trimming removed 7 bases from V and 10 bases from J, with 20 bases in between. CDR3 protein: CASNMYPQGISPLHF. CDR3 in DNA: TGTGCCAGTAACATGTACCCGCAGGGAATATCACCCCTCCACTTT.

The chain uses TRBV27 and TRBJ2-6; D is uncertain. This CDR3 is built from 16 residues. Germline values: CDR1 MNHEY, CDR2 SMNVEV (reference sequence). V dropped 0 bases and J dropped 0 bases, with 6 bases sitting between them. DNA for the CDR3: TGTGCCAGCAGTTTATCCTGGCTCTCTGGGGCCAACGTCCTGACTTTC. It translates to CASSLSWLSGANVLTF.

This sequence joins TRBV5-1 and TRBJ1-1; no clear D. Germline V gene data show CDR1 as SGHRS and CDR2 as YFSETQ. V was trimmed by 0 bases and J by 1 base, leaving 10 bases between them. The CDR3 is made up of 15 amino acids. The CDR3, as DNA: TGCGCCAGCAGCTTGGGCAGTTACCCGAACACTGAAGCTTTCTTT. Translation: CASSLGSYPNTEAFF.

As DNA, the CDR3 is TGTGCCAGCAGCTTAGGTCCCCCAGCGGGAGCCTACGAGCAGTACTTC. Translating gives CASSLGPPAGAYEQYF. This sequence joins TRBV7-6 and TRBJ2-7; 8 bases align to TRBD2. V was clipped by 1 base and J by 2 bases; unmatched bases: 7. The CDR3 is 16 residues long. Germline-derived CDR1 and CDR2 are SGHVS and FNYEAQ. The variable domain in full, completed from reference TRBV7-6 and TRBJ2-7, reads GAGVSQSPRYKVTKRGQDVALRCDPISGHVSLYWYRQALGQGPEFLTYFNYEAQQDKSGLPNDRFSAERPEGSISTLTIQRTEQRDSAMYRCASSLGPPAGAYEQYFGPGTRLTVT.

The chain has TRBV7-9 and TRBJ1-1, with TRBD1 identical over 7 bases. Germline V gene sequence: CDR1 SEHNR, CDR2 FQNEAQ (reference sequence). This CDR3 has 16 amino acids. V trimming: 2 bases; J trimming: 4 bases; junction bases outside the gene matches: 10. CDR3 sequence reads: CASSLSRGAGGTEAFF. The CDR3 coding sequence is TGTGCCAGCAGCTTAAGCCGCGGTGCAGGGGGCACTGAAGCTTTCTTT.

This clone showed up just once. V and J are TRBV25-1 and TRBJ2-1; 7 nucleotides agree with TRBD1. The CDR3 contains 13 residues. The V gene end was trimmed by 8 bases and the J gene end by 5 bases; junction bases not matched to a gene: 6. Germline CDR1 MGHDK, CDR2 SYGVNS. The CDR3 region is CASGRQGNNEQFF. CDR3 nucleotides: TGTGCCAGCGGCCGACAGGGAAACAATGAGCAGTTCTTC.

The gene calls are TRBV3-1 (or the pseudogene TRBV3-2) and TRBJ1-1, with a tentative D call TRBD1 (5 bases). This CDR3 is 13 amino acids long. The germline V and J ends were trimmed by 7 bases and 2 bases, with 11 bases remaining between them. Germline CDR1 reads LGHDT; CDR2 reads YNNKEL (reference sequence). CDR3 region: CASTKRGNTEAFF. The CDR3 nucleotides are TGTGCCAGCACCAAAAGGGGAAACACTGAAGCTTTCTTT.

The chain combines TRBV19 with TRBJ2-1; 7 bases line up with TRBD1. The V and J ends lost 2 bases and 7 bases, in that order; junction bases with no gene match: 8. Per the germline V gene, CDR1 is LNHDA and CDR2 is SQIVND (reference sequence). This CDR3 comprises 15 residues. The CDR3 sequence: CASSINEGARNEQFF. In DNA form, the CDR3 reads TGTGCCAGTAGTATAAATGAGGGGGCACGAAATGAGCAGTTCTTC.

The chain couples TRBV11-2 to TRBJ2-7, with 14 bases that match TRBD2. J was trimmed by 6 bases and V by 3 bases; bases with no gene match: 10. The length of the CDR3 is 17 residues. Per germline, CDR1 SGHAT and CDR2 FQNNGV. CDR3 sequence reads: CASSFRLAGGPMLEQYF. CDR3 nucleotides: TGTGCCAGCAGCTTTCGACTAGCGGGAGGGCCGATGCTCGAGCAGTACTTC.

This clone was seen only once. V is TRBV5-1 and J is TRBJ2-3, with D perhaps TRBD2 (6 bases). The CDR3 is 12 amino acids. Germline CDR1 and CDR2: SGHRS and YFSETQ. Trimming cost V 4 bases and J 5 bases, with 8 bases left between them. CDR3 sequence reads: CASSPEGDTQYF. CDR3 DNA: TGCGCCAGCAGCCCGGAGGGAGATACGCAGTATTTT.

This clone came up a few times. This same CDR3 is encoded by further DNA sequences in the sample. The CDR3 coding sequence is TGTGCCAGCAGCTTAGTGGCTAGCGGGAACTCCTACGAGCAGTACTTC. As protein: CASSLVASGNSYEQYF. The rearrangement uses TRBV13 and TRBJ2-7; TRBD2 agrees at 9 bases. V gave up 1 base and J gave up 0 bases; unmatched junction bases: 4. The CDR3 spans 16 residues. Per the germline V gene, CDR1 is PRHDT and CDR2 is FYEKMQ (reference sequence).